This T cell receptor (beta chain) was captured by sequencing in a study of graft-versus-host responses after intestinal transplantation (dated by TCRdb to about 2021). With regard to the full study: Multivisceral, liver-intestinal, or isolated intestinal transplants were received by the recipients. Anti-thymocyte globulin induction was given to all recipients, followed by maintenance tacrolimus and steroids for approximately three years. Graft-versus-host and host-versus-graft alloreactive T cell clones were tracked in the graft, circulation and bone marrow after intestinal transplantation using bulk TCR-beta CDR3 sequencing. To identify alloreactive clones, pre-transplant mixed lymphocyte reaction products were sequenced and compared with unstimulated pre-transplant donor and recipient T cells. A cohort of 20 to 25 intestinal transplant recipients, including one retransplant, was enrolled, and a few patients lacking pretransplant specimens were excluded. A peak of at least 4% donor T cells among recipient peripheral blood mononuclear cells was the definition used for donor T cell macrochimerism. Instead of going to the commercial service, samples from a few later patients were sequenced in-house on an Illumina MiSeq and processed with MiXCR. What the authors observed across the whole study: Early after transplant, peak levels of circulating GvH clones were found to be associated with declines in HvG clones. GvH clones were detected in recipient bone marrow, and some of these GvH clones were observed earlier in ileal mucosa or blood, consistent with an intestinal mucosal origin. In patients with donor T cell macrochimerism, the allografts had high GvH to HvG T cell clonal ratios. The relatively low number and heterogeneity of intestinal transplant patients limited the conclusions.

As concerns this clone: The antigen this receptor binds is unknown. The record has no base qualities; no much larger clone is one base away.

The time point label corresponds to: cells obtained before transplantation from donor or recipient. CD3+CD4+ and CD3+CD8+ populations were FACS-sorted from unstimulated pre-transplant donor and recipient cells taken from spleen or lymph nodes. Including the terminal cysteine and phenylalanine, the CDR3 comprises 15 residues. The read is trimmed to its CDR3 DNA, 45 bases read in frame from base 1. The CDR1 and CDR2 encoded by the germline V gene (reference sequence) are MNHEY and SMNVEV. Trimming at the junction amounts to 6 bases on V and 0 bases on J, and the germline ends lie 14 bases apart. The method was the immunoSEQ multiplex PCR assay. In most patients, genomic DNA was isolated using the Qiagen DNeasy Blood and Tissue Kit and sent frozen to Adaptive Biotechnologies for TCR sequencing. For most patients, high-throughput TCR-beta CDR3 sequencing of genomic DNA was performed by Adaptive Biotechnologies. Regarding the original processing steps: Adaptive's ImmunoSEQ software supplied the TCR sequencing data for 15 to 20 patients, while MiXCR and VDJtools were used to process three other patients. To correct CD4 versus CD8 sorting errors, sequences present in both subsets at a frequency ratio below 5:1 were removed. CDR3 nucleotide sequences shared between donor and recipient were removed because the origin of such sequences could not be assigned. To count as alloreactive, a clone needed at least 2-fold expansion over unstimulated cells and a minimum CFSE-low frequency of 0.002% (template counts) or 0.001% (read counts). Mappable clones were those detected in sequenced pre-transplant spleen, lymph node, or MLR CFSE-low populations of the donor or recipient. Cumulative frequency of alloreactive clones was calculated as a percentage of all sequences weighted by copy number. The clones in this table, taken by TCRdb from immuneACCESS, are in-frame only. Not every clone is retained; where verified, under half of the shortfall comes from an unresolved V gene, and the cause of the rest is unknown. D and trimming were read from the DNA, whereas the V and J calls and clone size are those reported in that table. Counted in this sample were approximately 85,000 clones; about 91% of them appeared once. About 8% of the sample lies in the top ten.

The sequence is built from TRBV27 and TRBJ2-5, and TRBD1 may be the D gene, going by 6 matching bases. The receptor was isolated from a human donor who was the organ donor for an intestinal transplant. The starting material was unstimulated CD8+ T cells sorted from spleen or lymph node cells, obtained before transplant. The bases are TGTGCCAGCAGGGTGGACAGCTCCGACCAAGAGACCCAGTACTTC. Its coded protein is CASRVDSSDQETQYF.